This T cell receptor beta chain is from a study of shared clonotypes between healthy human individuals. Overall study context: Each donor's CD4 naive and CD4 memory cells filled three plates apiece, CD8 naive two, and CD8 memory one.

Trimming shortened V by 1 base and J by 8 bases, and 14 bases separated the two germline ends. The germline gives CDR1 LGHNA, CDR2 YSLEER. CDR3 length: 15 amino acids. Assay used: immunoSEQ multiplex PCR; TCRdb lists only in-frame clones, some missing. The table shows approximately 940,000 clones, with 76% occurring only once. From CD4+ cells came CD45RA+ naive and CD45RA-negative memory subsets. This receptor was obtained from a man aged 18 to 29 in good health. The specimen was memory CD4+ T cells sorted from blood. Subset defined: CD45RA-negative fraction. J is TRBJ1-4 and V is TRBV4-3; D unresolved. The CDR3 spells CASSQVRETSEKLFF. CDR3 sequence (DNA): TGCGCCAGCAGCCAAGTAAGGGAGACCAGCGAAAAACTGTTTTTT.